The 20 T cell receptor beta chains below all came from one sample that was sequenced in a study of identical twins. MiXCR, applied by TCRdb to the 5' RACE reads, yields one record per CDR3 protein. The sample shows a few hundred thousand distinct CDR3 sequences, 13% to 15% of them seen only once. These same records also appear under a second study, on yellow fever vaccine responses in identical twins.

What was sequenced was CD4+ T cells sorted from blood. The receptors were sampled from a woman aged 18-29 years in good health.

This clonotype was counted a few times. The junction differs from germline at one of its ends, possibly a read error. The chain has TRBV20-1 and TRBJ2-1, with D tentatively TRBD2 (5 bases). The CDR3 runs to 16 residues. Germline V gene sequence: CDR1 DFQATT, CDR2 SNEGSKA (reference sequence). The CDR3 sequence is CCARDLLANSYNEQFF. The DNA for the CDR3 is TGCTGTGCTAGAGATCTCCTAGCTAACTCCTACAATGAGCAGTTCTTC.

A few counts support this clonotype. The chain carries TRBV20-1 and TRBJ2-7, with a weak D call TRBD2 (6 bases). Germline CDR1 is DFQATT and CDR2 is SNEGSKA (reference sequence). CDR3 length: 13 residues. The germline V and J ends were trimmed by 5 bases and 4 bases, with 15 bases remaining between them. The CDR3 region is CSAHGTDGYEQYF. CDR3 coding DNA: TGCAGTGCTCACGGGACTGACGGGTACGAGCAGTACTTC.

This clonotype was seen repeatedly, ten times or more. J is TRBJ2-7 and V is TRBV12-3 or TRBV12-4, with D perhaps TRBD1 (5 bases). The CDR3 is 12 amino acids. V shed 8 bases and J shed 3 bases, with 11 bases lying between them. The CDR3 loop is CASQQTDYEQYF. CDR3 coding DNA: TGTGCCAGCCAACAGACAGACTACGAGCAGTACTTC.

The chain has TRBV20-1 and TRBJ2-3; D is unclear. V was clipped by 5 bases and J by 4 bases, with 10 bases between them. There are 12 residues in the CDR3. CDR1 and CDR2 (germline): DFQATT, SNEGSKA (reference sequence). The CDR3 sequence is CSARIVADTQYF. CDR3 in DNA: TGCAGTGCTCGCATAGTAGCAGATACGCAGTATTTT.

This clonotype was found a few times. This sequence joins TRBV6-6 and TRBJ2-7; D unclear. Germline CDR1 and CDR2: MNHNY and SVGAGI (reference sequence). The CDR3 is 8 residues long. V was pared by 6 bases and J by 6 bases, with 0 bases between. The chain's CDR3 is CASSEQYF. CDR3 sequence (DNA): TGTGCCAGCAGCGAGCAGTACTTC.

The CDR3 nucleotides read TGTGCCAGCAGAGGGCCGTACTACAATGAGCAGTTCTTC. Residues: CASRGPYYNEQFF. V usage is TRBV27 and J usage is TRBJ2-1; D ambiguous. Germline CDR1 reads MNHEY; CDR2 reads SMNVEV (reference sequence). V lost 6 bases, J lost 3 bases, and 9 bases lay in between. The CDR3 has 13 residues.

This clonotype was observed at least ten times. The rearrangement joins TRBV5-5 to TRBJ2-3; TRBD2 matches at 8 bases. J lost 1 base, V lost 1 base, and 2 bases had no gene match. Germline V gene lookup returns CDR1 SGHKS and CDR2 YYEKEE (reference sequence). The CDR3 is 15 amino acids. CDR3 DNA sequence: TGTGCCAGCAGCTTGAGCGGGAGAGGCACAGATACGCAGTATTTT. Its protein product is CASSLSGRGTDTQYF.

This clonotype appeared many times. The chain joins TRBV6-1 to TRBJ2-1; 7 nucleotides agree with TRBD2. The V segment lost 6 bases and the J segment 0 bases; nucleotides outside the gene matches: 2. CDR3 length: 14 residues. Germline V gene sequence: CDR1 MNHNS, CDR2 SASEGT. In nucleotides, the CDR3 is TGTGCCAGCAGGGGACTAAACTCCTACAATGAGCAGTTCTTC. It is translated as CASRGLNSYNEQFF.

The sample holds a few counts of this clonotype. The chain has TRBV4-3 and TRBJ2-7; the D gene is possibly TRBD1 (5 bases). CDR3 size: 15 residues. V gave up 0 bases and J gave up 10 bases, with 19 bases separating them. Germline V lookup: CDR1 LGHNA, CDR2 YSLEER. CDR3 in amino acids: CASSQEGSAQGAQYF. CDR3 bases: TGCGCCAGCAGCCAAGAAGGTAGTGCGCAGGGCGCTCAGTACTTC.

This clonotype was detected a few times. The J gene is TRBJ2-5, the V gene TRBV6-1; no clear D. This CDR3 has 14 residues. The V end was cut by 6 bases, the J end by 4 bases, with 15 bases between. Germline values: CDR1 MNHNS, CDR2 SASEGT. The CDR3 here is CASSPSFAGETQYF. CDR3 DNA: TGTGCCAGCAGCCCGAGTTTTGCCGGAGAGACCCAGTACTTC.

This clonotype was picked up many times. The chain uses TRBV13 and TRBJ2-7; D perhaps matches TRBD1 (5 bases). The CDR3 contains 15 residues. V dropped 4 bases and J dropped 3 bases, with 16 bases sitting between them. Looked up from germline, CDR1 is PRHDT and CDR2 is FYEKMQ (reference sequence). CDR3: CASSSRVGAHYEQYF. CDR3 coding DNA: TGTGCCAGCAGCTCAAGGGTAGGGGCCCACTACGAGCAGTACTTC.

The gene calls are TRBV15 and TRBJ2-3; TRBD1 is a possible D gene (8 bases). This CDR3 comprises 16 residues. V gave up 6 bases and J gave up 2 bases, with 18 bases separating them. Germline CDR1 reads LNHNV; CDR2 reads YYDKDF (reference sequence). CDR3 in amino acids: CATRSLQGGDTDTQYF. The DNA of the CDR3 is TGTGCCACCAGGAGCCTACAGGGGGGGGACACAGATACGCAGTATTTT.

This clonotype showed up many times. The chain links TRBV29-1 to TRBJ2-3; tentatively, D is TRBD1 (7 bases). Looked up from germline, CDR1 is SQVTM and CDR2 is ANQGSEA. This CDR3 has 14 amino acids. Trimming took 8 bases from V and 0 from J, leaving 15 bases between them. The CDR3 sequence is CSTQGEASTDTQYF. CDR3 DNA sequence: TGCAGCACGCAGGGGGAGGCGAGCACAGATACGCAGTATTTT.

This clonotype was seen a handful of times. V usage is TRBV7-2 and J usage is TRBJ2-5; TRBD2 matches at 8 bases. The junction had 8 bases not matched to a gene; V was cut back by 4 bases and J by 1 base. The CDR3 runs to 16 residues. Germline V gives CDR1 SGHTA, CDR2 FQGNSA. As DNA, the CDR3 is TGTGCCAGCAGCTATTCCGGGGGGGCCCCCCAAGAGACCCAGTACTTC. Protein product: CASSYSGGAPQETQYF. Drawing the rest from reference TRBV7-2 and TRBJ2-5, the complete variable domain is GAGVSQSPSNKVTEKGKDVELRCDPISGHTALYWYRQSLGQGLEFLIYFQGNSAPDKSGLPSDRFSAERTGGSVSTLTIQRTQQEDSAVYLCASSYSGGAPQETQYFGPGTRLLVL.

This sequence joins TRBV12-3 or TRBV12-4 and TRBJ2-7, with D maybe TRBD2 (7 bases). There are 15 residues in the CDR3. Trimming shortened V by 4 bases and J by 3 bases, and 16 bases separated the two germline ends. CDR3 DNA sequence: TGTGCCAGCAGTTCGAGGGGGGGGCGCATCTACGAGCAGTACTTC. Its protein is CASSSRGGRIYEQYF.

The chain employs TRBV9 and TRBJ2-3; D not resolved. The CDR3 consists of 13 residues. The ends were cut back, 0 bases at V and 5 bases at J, with 7 bases in the middle. Germline-derived CDR1 and CDR2 are SGDLS and YYNGEE. The CDR3 DNA sequence: TGTGCCAGCAGCGTAGGAAGCCGAGATACGCAGTATTTT. This translates into CASSVGSRDTQYF.

Many counts were recorded for this clonotype. The chain joins TRBV12-3 or TRBV12-4 to TRBJ2-7; 7 bases align to TRBD1. V lost 6 bases and J lost 4; bases outside the gene matches: 12. The CDR3 covers 15 residues. DNA of the CDR3: TGTGCCAGCAGCAACCACCTACAGGGGCGATACGAGCAGTACTTC. The encoded protein is CASSNHLQGRYEQYF.

This clonotype was recorded a few times. V is TRBV6-2 or TRBV6-3 and J is TRBJ2-7, with 10 bases that match TRBD2. V lost 6 bases, J lost 7 bases, and 12 bases stayed unmatched. Germline V gene data show CDR1 as MNHEY and CDR2 as SVGEGT. The CDR3 runs to 15 residues. In nucleotides, the CDR3 is TGTGCCAGCAGAAGACTCGGACTAGCGGCACAGGAGCAGTACTTC. Translation gives CASRRLGLAAQEQYF.

The CDR3 sequence is CASSLKGNAQYF. CDR3 nucleotides: TGTGCCAGCAGCTTGAAAGGGAACGCGCAGTACTTC. The rearrangement links TRBV11-2 to TRBJ2-7; no clear D gene. This CDR3 comprises 12 residues. The V gene lost 3 bases and the J gene lost 9 bases, with 12 bases spanning the gap. From germline, CDR1 is SGHAT and CDR2 FQNNGV.

A few counts support this clonotype. The chain is built from TRBV6-2 or TRBV6-3 and TRBJ2-1; 7 positions match TRBD2. The CDR3 covers 13 residues. The V gene's germline CDR1 is MNHEY and CDR2 SVGEGT. The J segment lost 9 bases and the V segment lost 1 base, leaving 3 bases of the junction unmatched. CDR3 DNA sequence: TGTGCCAGCAGTTACTTTTGGGGGGGTGAGCAGTTCTTC. Protein product: CASSYFWGGEQFF.